The 17 T cell receptor beta chains in this list originate from one sample, sequenced in a study of T cells after somatic rescue of genetic block. The table came from immunoSEQ multiplex PCR; TCRdb's copy has only in-frame clones and leaves some out. The sample contains roughly 120,000 clones, approximately 90% of which appear only once. The specimen was peripheral blood mononuclear cells (PBMCs). All receptors derive from a woman between 18 and 30 years old.

This sequence joins TRBV6-6 and TRBJ1-6; TRBD1 aligns across 7 bases. The length of the CDR3 is 14 residues. Germline CDR1 and CDR2: MNHNY and SVGAGI (reference sequence). The J segment lost 7 bases and the V segment lost 3 bases, leaving 3 bases of the junction unmatched. The CDR3 sequence is CASSYLQGNSPLHF. CDR3 DNA: TGTGCCAGCAGTTATTTACAGGGGAATTCACCCCTCCACTTT.

V and J are TRBV6-5 and TRBJ2-5, with TRBD1 identical over 9 bases. J was trimmed by 1 base and V by 4 bases; bases with no gene match: 7. This CDR3 spans 16 amino acids. The germline V gene encodes CDR1 MNHEY and CDR2 SVGAGI. The CDR3 DNA reads TGTGCCAGCAGTTCCCGACAGGGGGACTTCCAAGAGACCCAGTACTTC. Translation gives CASSSRQGDFQETQYF.

The chain recombines TRBV12-5 with TRBJ1-1; unclear D gene. This CDR3 contains 9 residues. Looked up from germline, CDR1 is LGHNT and CDR2 is FRNRAP. V lost 6 bases and J 4 bases, leaving 0 bases between the germline ends. CDR3: CASGTEAFF. The CDR3 region has the DNA TGTGCTAGTGGCACTGAAGCTTTCTTT.

The chain carries TRBV5-1 and TRBJ2-5; TRBD2 matches 13 bases. V shed 0 bases and J 2 bases; nucleotides not matched to a gene: 1. Germline lookup yields CDR1 SGHRS and CDR2 YFSETQ. CDR3 length: 16 amino acids. The CDR3 sequence is CASSLGLAGGQETQYF. For the CDR3, the DNA is TGCGCCAGCAGCTTGGGACTAGCGGGGGGACAAGAGACCCAGTACTTC. Supplemented by reference TRBV5-1 and TRBJ2-5, the full variable domain reads KAGVTQTPRYLIKTRGQQVTLSCSPISGHRSVSWYQQTPGQGLQFLFEYFSETQRNKGNFPGRFSGRQFSNSRSEMNVSTLELGDSALYLCASSLGLAGGQETQYFGPGTRLLVL.

This sequence joins TRBV9 and TRBJ1-1; D is uncertain. With 4 bases removed from V and 5 bases from J, the gap between germline ends came to 15 bases. This CDR3 region has 14 residues. Germline loops: CDR1 SGDLS, CDR2 YYNGEE. In nucleotides, the CDR3 is TGTGCCAGCAGCCCCCTAACGAGGGAGACTGAAGCTTTCTTT. It yields the protein CASSPLTRETEAFF.

The V and J genes are TRBV19 and TRBJ1-5; D is undetermined. Germline CDR1 and CDR2: LNHDA and SQIVND (reference sequence). The CDR3 totals 15 residues. V was cut by 7 bases and J by 0 bases, with 13 bases left in between. The CDR3 nucleotides are TGTGCCAGTAACTCCTTCGACGGTAGCAATCAGCCCCAGCATTTT. This codes for CASNSFDGSNQPQHF. The variable domain in full, completed from reference TRBV19 and TRBJ1-5, reads DGGITQSPKYLFRKEGQNVTLSCEQNLNHDAMYWYRQDPGQGLRLIYYSQIVNDFQKGDIAEGYSVSREKKESFPLTVTSAQKNPTAFYLCASNSFDGSNQPQHFGDGTRLSIL.

The chain combines TRBV5-5 with TRBJ2-3; the D gene is possibly TRBD2 (5 bases). Germline CDR1 SGHKS, CDR2 YYEKEE (reference sequence). The CDR3 has 12 amino acids. V was clipped by 4 bases and J by 4 bases, with 7 bases between them. CDR3 in amino acids: CASSRTSDTQYF. CDR3 bases: TGTGCCAGCAGCAGGACTTCAGATACGCAGTATTTT. The variable domain in full, with the rest retrieved from reference TRBV5-5 and TRBJ2-3, is DAGVTQSPTHLIKTRGQQVTLRCSPISGHKSVSWYQQVLGQGPQFIFQYYEKEERGRGNFPDRFSARQFPNYSSELNVNALLLGDSALYLCASSRTSDTQYFGPGTRLTVL.

The gene calls are TRBV5-1 and TRBJ2-3; tentative D call: TRBD1 (8 bases). The ends were cut back, 4 bases at V and 5 bases at J, with 17 bases in the middle. CDR3 length equals 15 residues. From germline, CDR1 is SGHRS and CDR2 YFSETQ. CDR3 residues: CASSLQTGEGDTQYF. The CDR3 DNA is TGCGCCAGCAGCCTGCAGACAGGGGAGGGAGATACGCAGTATTTT.

A few counts support this clone. The chain couples TRBV6-4 to TRBJ1-5; D is uncertain. Germline lookup yields CDR1 MRHNA and CDR2 SNTAGT. The CDR3 has 13 amino acids. Trimming shortened V by 4 bases and J by 1 base, and 5 bases separated the two germline ends. The CDR3 region is CASSGESNQPQHF. In DNA form, the CDR3 reads TGTGCCAGCAGTGGGGAAAGCAATCAGCCCCAGCATTTT.

About this clone itself: Other DNA sequences within the sample encode an identical CDR3. The V gene is TRBV5-1, the J gene TRBJ1-6; 7 bases are shared with TRBD1. The trim removed 4 bases at V and 8 bases at J, leaving 6 bases unmatched. The germline gives CDR1 SGHRS, CDR2 YFSETQ. The CDR3 is 14 residues long. Here the CDR3 reads CASSPGTADSPLHF. The CDR3 DNA sequence: TGCGCCAGCAGCCCCGGGACAGCGGATTCACCCCTCCACTTT.

This chain links TRBV5-1 with TRBJ2-5; D is perhaps TRBD1 (5 bases). The J call may be mistaken, given a closer DNA end match to TRBJ2-7. The germline V gene has CDR1 SGHRS and CDR2 YFSETQ. The CDR3 length is 13 residues. The DNA for the CDR3 is TGCGCCAGCAGCCCCCAGGGTGTCTACGAGCAGTACTTC. Protein product: CASSPQGVYEQYF.

This sequence joins TRBV25-1 and TRBJ2-7; TRBD2 matches 8 bases. This CDR3 comprises 13 residues. J lost 6 bases, V lost 7 bases, and 8 bases had no gene match. Germline CDR1 reads MGHDK; CDR2 reads SYGVNS. As DNA, the CDR3 is TGTGCCAGCACGCGGGGGGCCTTCGGCGAGCAGTACTTC. Translating it yields CASTRGAFGEQYF.

The chain links TRBV9 to TRBJ1-2; perhaps TRBD1 as D (5 bases). The V gene lost 4 bases and the J gene lost 0 bases, with 25 bases spanning the gap. This CDR3 has 19 residues. The V gene's germline CDR1 is SGDLS and CDR2 YYNGEE. DNA for the CDR3: TGTGCCAGCAGCCCCCCGACATTGCCACCTAGGGGATCTAACTATGGCTACACCTTC. Amino acid sequence: CASSPPTLPPRGSNYGYTF.

CDR3 sequence reads: CASSLAGGEEKLFF. In DNA, the CDR3 is TGTGCCAGCAGTTTAGCCGGGGGTGAGGAAAAACTGTTTTTT. The rearrangement links TRBV28 to TRBJ1-4; tentatively, D is TRBD1 (5 bases). Germline values: CDR1 MDHEN, CDR2 SYDVKM. Trimming stripped 2 bases from V and 8 bases from J, with 12 bases between. There are 14 residues in the CDR3.

The gene calls are TRBV10-3 and TRBJ1-2; 8 bases are shared with TRBD1. The CDR3 totals 14 residues. Germline V gene data show CDR1 as ENHRY and CDR2 as SYGVKD. Unmatched junction bases numbered 11, after V lost 6 bases and J lost 8 bases. In DNA form, the CDR3 reads TGTGCCATCAGGGACAGGGATGGGATTGACGGCTACACCTTC. This translates into CAIRDRDGIDGYTF.

This clone appeared once. The rearrangement joins TRBV19 to TRBJ2-7; weak D call: TRBD2 (5 bases). Germline V gene lookup returns CDR1 LNHDA and CDR2 SQIVND (reference sequence). Between the trimmed V and J ends, which lost 4 bases and 4 bases, there was a span of 17 bases. The CDR3 totals 15 residues. CDR3 loop: CASSTLAGLLYEQYF. The DNA for the CDR3 is TGTGCCAGTAGTACCCTTGCTGGACTGTTATACGAGCAGTACTTC.

As for this clone: Other DNA sequences of this sample code for an identical CDR3. V and J are TRBV7-9 and TRBJ2-2; no reliable D call. The CDR3 covers 13 residues. With 4 bases removed from V and 1 base from J, the gap between germline ends came to 4 bases. Per germline, CDR1 SEHNR and CDR2 FQNEAQ (reference sequence). The DNA of the CDR3 is TGTGCCAGCAGCTCGGGGAACACCGGGGAGCTGTTTTTT. Translation: CASSSGNTGELFF.